This TCR beta chain was recovered during a study of regulatory T cells in long-lasting Graves disease. With iRepertoire HTBI primers and Arm-PCR of CDR3 regions, TCR beta libraries were built. TCRdb reprocessed the multiplex PCR reads via MiXCR and lists one record per CDR3 protein. The sample yields around 460,000 distinct CDR3 sequences, around 15% seen once. In this sample, this clonotype turned up many times. Regarding time point: newly diagnosed GD, antithyroid drugs for less than 3 months. Preparation of the TCR library used RNA extracted from PBMCs. The ends were cut back, 5 bases at V and 7 bases at J, with 14 bases in the middle. This CDR3 contains 14 residues. The germline CDR1 and CDR2 sequences are LNHDA and SQIVND (reference sequence). This sample was also put to use in a study of T cells in Graves' hyperthyroidism and ophthalmopathy. This second study notes: Lactation, pregnancy, other autoimmune disease or uncontrolled infection excluded patients.

The source material was peripheral blood mononuclear cells (PBMCs), sampled at new diagnosis, from a patient treated with antithyroid drugs. This rearrangement joins TRBV19 to TRBJ2-2, with D tentatively TRBD1 (5 bases). The sequence came from a woman aged 45-65 years with Graves disease. The CDR3 region is CASSPLQGFGELFF. CDR3 nucleotides: TGTGCCAGTAGTCCTCTTCAGGGTTTCGGGGAGCTGTTTTTT.